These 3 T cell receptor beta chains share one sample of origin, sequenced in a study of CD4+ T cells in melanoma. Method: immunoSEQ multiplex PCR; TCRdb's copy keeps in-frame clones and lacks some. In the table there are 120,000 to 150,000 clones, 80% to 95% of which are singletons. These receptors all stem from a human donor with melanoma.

CDR3 DNA sequence: TGTGCCAGCAGTGAAAGCCCTGAGCAAGAGACCCAGTACTTC. It specifies CASSESPEQETQYF. The rearrangement links TRBV6-1 to TRBJ2-5; no clear D. This CDR3 has 14 residues. Germline values: CDR1 MNHNS, CDR2 SASEGT. Trimming shortened V by 2 bases and J by 2 bases, and 9 bases separated the two germline ends.

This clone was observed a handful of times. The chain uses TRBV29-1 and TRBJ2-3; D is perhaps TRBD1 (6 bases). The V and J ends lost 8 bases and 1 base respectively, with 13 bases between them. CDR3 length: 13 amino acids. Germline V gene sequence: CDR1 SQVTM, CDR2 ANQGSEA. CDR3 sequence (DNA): TGCAGCTCCGACGAGGGGGGCACAGATACGCAGTATTTT. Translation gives CSSDEGGTDTQYF.

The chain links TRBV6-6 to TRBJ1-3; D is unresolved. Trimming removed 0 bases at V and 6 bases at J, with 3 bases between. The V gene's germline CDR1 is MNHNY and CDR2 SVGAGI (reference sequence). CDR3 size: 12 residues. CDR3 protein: CASSYSENTIYF. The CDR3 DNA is TGTGCCAGCAGTTACTCAGAAAACACCATATATTTT.